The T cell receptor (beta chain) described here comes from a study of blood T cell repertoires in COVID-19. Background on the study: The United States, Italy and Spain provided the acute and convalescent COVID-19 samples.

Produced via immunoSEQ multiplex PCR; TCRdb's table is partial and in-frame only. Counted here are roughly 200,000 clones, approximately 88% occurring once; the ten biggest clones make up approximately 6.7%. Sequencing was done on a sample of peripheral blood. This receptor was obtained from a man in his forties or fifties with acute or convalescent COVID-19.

CDR3 amino acids: CASSYSPGRGEKLFF. The CDR3 DNA sequence: TGTGCCAGCAGTTACTCTCCAGGGCGGGGTGAAAAACTGTTTTTT. The V call is TRBV6-5, the J call TRBJ1-4, with a weak D call TRBD1 (5 bases). Germline V gives CDR1 MNHEY, CDR2 SVGAGI. The V gene lost 0 bases and the J gene lost 7 bases, with 12 bases spanning the gap. The CDR3 spans 15 residues.